In this sample, the clone carrying this TCR beta chain is medium-sized. Its target is unknown. Whole blood was used without fractionation, so all unsorted peripheral T cells were included. These data belong to a study of HIV-infected patients and healthy controls. About 500 ng RNA was reverse transcribed with alpha and beta constant-region primers. Separate chain-specific third strand synthesis with multiplexing indices produced the alpha and beta libraries. The library had 12-nucleotide molecular identifiers formed by two random hexamers joined together. TCRdb called the 5' RACE reads again in MiXCR, with one record for every CDR3 protein. Here the sample spans approximately 9,800 distinct CDR3 sequences, 8% being singletons. The germline V gene has CDR1 DFQATT and CDR2 SNEGSKA (reference sequence). V lost 6 bases, J lost 7 bases, and 10 bases stayed unmatched. This CDR3 is 14 amino acids long. General study results and limits: Compared with untreated HIV+ repertoires, healthy controls showed roughly threefold more distinct CDR3s and higher Shannon diversity. HIV-infected repertoires had significantly higher mean Gini indices than controls, possibly reflecting oligoclonality.

This TCR was sampled from an adult in good health. What was sequenced was blood. V gene TRBV20-1 combines with J gene TRBJ1-5, with 9 bases fitting TRBD1. Written as DNA, the CDR3 is TGCAGTGCCCCCCCGGGACAGGGAAACCAGCCCCAGCATTTT. The encoded protein is CSAPPGQGNQPQHF.